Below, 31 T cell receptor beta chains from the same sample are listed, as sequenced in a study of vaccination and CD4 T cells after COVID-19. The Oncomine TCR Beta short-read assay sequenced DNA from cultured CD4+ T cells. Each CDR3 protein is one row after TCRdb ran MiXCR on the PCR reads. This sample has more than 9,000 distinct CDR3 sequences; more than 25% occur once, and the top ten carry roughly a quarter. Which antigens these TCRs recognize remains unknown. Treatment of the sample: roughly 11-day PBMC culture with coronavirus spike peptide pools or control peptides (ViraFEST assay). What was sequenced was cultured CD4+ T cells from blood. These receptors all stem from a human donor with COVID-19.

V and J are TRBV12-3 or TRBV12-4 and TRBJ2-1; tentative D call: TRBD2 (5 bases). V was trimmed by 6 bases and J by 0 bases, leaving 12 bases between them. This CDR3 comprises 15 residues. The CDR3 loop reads CASSRGGSSYNEQFF. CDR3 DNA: TGTGCCAGCAGCCGAGGTGGGAGCTCCTACAATGAGCAGTTCTTC.

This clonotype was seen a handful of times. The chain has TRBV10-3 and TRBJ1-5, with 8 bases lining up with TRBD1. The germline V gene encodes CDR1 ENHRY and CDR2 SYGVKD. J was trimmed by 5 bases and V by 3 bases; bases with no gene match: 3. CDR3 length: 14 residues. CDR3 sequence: CAISDSQGDQPQHF. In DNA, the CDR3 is TGTGCCATCAGTGATTCACAGGGGGATCAGCCCCAGCATTTT.

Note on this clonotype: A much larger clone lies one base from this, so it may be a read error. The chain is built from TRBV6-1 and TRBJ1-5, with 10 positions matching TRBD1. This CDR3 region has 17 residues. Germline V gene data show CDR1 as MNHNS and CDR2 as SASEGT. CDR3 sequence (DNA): TGTGCCGGCAGTCCCCGACAGGGGGCCTCGGGCAATCAGCCCCAGCATTTT. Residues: CAGSPRQGASGNQPQHF.

The CDR3 loop reads CASSQGPAFPLHF. The CDR3 DNA reads TGTGCCAGCAGCCAGGGCCCAGCGTTTCCCCTCCACTTT. This chain uses TRBV7-6 with TRBJ1-6; weak D call: TRBD1 (5 bases). CDR1 and CDR2 (germline): SGHVS, FNYEAQ. Trimming removed 5 bases at V and 13 bases at J, with 15 bases between. The CDR3 totals 13 residues.

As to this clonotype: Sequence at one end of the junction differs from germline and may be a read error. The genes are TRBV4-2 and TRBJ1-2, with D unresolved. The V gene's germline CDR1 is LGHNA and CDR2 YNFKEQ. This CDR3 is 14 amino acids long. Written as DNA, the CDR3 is TGTGCCAGCAGCCAAGTTGGGGTTCCACACACAATCCCCTTC. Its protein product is CASSQVGVPHTIPF.

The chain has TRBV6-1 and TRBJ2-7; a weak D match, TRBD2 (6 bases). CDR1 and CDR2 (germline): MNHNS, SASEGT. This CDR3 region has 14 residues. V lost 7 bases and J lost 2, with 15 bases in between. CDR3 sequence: CASNGGGRAYEQYF. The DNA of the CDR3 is TGTGCCAGCAATGGGGGAGGTCGGGCCTACGAGCAGTACTTC.

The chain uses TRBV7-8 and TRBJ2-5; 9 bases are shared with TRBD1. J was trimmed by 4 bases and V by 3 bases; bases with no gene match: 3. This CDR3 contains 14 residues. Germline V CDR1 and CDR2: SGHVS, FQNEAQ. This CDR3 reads CASSFDRGSETQYF. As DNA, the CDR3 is TGTGCCAGCAGCTTTGACAGGGGGTCAGAGACCCAGTACTTC.

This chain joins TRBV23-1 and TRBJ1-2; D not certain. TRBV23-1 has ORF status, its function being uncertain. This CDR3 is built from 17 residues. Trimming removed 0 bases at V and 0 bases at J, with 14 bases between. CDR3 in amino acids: CASSQSVRRRANYGYTF. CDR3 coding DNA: TGCGCCAGCAGTCAATCGGTCCGGCGCCGAGCTAACTATGGCTACACCTTC.

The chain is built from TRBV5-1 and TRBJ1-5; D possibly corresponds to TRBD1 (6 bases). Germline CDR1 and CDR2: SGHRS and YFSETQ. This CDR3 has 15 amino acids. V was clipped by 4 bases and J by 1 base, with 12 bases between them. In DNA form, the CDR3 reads TGCGCCAGCAGCCAGGGGATGGGGAGCAATCAGCCCCAGCATTTT. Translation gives CASSQGMGSNQPQHF.

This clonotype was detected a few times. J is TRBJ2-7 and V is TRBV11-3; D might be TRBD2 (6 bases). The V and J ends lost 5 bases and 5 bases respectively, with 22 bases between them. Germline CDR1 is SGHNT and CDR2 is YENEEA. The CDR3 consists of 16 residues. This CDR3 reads CASSIYSSGPGDEQYF. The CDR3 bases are TGTGCCAGCAGCATATATTCGAGCGGGCCCGGGGACGAGCAGTACTTC.

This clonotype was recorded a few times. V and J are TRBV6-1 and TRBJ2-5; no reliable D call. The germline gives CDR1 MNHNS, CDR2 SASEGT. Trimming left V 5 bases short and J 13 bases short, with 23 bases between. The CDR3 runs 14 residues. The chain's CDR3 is CASSPPSIGRRWYF. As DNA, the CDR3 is TGTGCCAGCAGTCCGCCCTCGATAGGACGGCGATGGTACTTC.

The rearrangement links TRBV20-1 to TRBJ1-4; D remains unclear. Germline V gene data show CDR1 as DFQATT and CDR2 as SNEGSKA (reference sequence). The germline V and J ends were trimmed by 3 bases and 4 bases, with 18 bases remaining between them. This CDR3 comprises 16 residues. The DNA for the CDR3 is TGCAGTGCTAGTCGCCTAGGAATTGACGTTAATGAAAAACTGTTTTTT. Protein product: CSASRLGIDVNEKLFF.

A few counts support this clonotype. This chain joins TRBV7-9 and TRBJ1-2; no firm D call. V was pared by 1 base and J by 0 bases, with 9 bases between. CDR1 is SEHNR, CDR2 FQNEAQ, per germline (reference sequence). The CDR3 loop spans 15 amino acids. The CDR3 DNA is TGTGCCAGCAGCTTAGGAGGCCCCCCTAACTATGGCTACACCTTC. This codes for CASSLGGPPNYGYTF.

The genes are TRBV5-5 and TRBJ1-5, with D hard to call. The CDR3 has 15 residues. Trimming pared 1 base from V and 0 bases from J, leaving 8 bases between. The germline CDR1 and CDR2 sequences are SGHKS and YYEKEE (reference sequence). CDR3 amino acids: CASSLKGASNQPQHF. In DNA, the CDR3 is TGTGCCAGCAGCTTGAAGGGTGCTAGCAATCAGCCCCAGCATTTT.

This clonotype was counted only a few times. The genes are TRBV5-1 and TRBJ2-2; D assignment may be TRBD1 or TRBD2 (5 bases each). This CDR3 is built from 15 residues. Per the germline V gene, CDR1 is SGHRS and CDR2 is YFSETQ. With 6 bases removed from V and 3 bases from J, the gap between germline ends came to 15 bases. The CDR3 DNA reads TGCGCCAGCAAATTTCTGAGGGGCTACACCGGGGAGCTGTTTTTT. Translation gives CASKFLRGYTGELFF. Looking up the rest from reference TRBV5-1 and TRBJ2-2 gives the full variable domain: KAGVTQTPRYLIKTRGQQVTLSCSPISGHRSVSWYQQTPGQGLQFLFEYFSETQRNKGNFPGRFSGRQFSNSRSEMNVSTLELGDSALYLCASKFLRGYTGELFFGEGSRLTVL.

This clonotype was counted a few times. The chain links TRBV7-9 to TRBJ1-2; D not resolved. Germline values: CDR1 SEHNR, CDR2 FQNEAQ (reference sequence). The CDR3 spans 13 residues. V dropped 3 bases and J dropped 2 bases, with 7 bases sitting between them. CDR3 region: CASSFEGNYGYTF. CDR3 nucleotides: TGTGCCAGCAGCTTTGAAGGGAACTATGGCTACACCTTC.

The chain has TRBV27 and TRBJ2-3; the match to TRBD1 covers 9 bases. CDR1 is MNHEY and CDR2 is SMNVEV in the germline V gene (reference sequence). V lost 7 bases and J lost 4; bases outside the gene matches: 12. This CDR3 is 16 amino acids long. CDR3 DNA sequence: TGTGCCAGCACCGGGATCGGGACAGGGAGGGCAGATACGCAGTATTTT. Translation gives CASTGIGTGRADTQYF.

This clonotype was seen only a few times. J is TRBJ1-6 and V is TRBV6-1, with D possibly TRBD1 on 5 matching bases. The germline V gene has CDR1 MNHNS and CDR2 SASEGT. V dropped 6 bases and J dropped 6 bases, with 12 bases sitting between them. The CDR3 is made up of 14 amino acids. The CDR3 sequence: CASSHDSTNSPLHF. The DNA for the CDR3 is TGTGCCAGCAGCCATGACAGTACTAATTCACCCCTCCACTTT.

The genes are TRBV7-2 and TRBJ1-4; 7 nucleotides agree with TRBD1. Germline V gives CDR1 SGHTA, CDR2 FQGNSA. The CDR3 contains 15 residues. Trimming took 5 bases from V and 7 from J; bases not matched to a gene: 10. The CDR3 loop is CASSERQGRPEKLFF. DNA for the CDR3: TGTGCCAGCAGCGAACGACAGGGCCGCCCTGAAAAACTGTTTTTT.

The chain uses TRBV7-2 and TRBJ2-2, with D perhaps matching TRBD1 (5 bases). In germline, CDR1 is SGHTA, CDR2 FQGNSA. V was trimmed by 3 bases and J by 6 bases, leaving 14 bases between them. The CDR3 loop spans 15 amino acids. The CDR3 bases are TGTGCCAGCAGCTTTCGCAGGGCGGCCCCCGGGGAGCTGTTTTTT. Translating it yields CASSFRRAAPGELFF. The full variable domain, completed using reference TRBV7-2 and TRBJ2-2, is GAGVSQSPSNKVTEKGKDVELRCDPISGHTALYWYRQSLGQGLEFLIYFQGNSAPDKSGLPSDRFSAERTGGSVSTLTIQRTQQEDSAVYLCASSFRRAAPGELFFGEGSRLTVL.

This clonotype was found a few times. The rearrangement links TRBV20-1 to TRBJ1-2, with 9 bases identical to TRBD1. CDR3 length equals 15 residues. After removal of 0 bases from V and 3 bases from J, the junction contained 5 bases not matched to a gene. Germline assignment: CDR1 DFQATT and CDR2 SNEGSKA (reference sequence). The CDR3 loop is CSARDGTGRYYGYTF. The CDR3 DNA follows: TGCAGTGCTAGAGACGGGACAGGGCGATACTATGGCTACACCTTC.

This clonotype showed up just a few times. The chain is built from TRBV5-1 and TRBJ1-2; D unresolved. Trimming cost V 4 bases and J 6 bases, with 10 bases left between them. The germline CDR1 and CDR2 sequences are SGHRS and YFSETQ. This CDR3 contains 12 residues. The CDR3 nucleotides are TGCGCCAGCAGCATGGATTATCATGGCTACACCTTC. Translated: CASSMDYHGYTF.

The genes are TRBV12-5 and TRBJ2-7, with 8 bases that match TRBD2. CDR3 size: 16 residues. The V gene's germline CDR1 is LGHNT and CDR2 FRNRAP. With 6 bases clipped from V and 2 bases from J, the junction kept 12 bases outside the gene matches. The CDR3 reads CASGLKRGFGAYEQYF. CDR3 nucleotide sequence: TGTGCTAGTGGCCTCAAGCGGGGGTTTGGCGCCTACGAGCAGTACTTC. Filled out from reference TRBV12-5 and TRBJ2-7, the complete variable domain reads DARVTQTPRHKVTEMGQEVTMRCQPILGHNTVFWYRQTMMQGLELLAYFRNRAPLDDSGMPKDRFSAEMPDATLATLKIQPSEPRDSAVYFCASGLKRGFGAYEQYFGPGTRLTVT.

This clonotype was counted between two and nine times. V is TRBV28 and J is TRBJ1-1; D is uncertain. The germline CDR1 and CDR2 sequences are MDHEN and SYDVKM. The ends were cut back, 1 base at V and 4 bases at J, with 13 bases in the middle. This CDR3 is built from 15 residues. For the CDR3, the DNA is TGTGCCAGCAGTTTATCGTTGGGGTTTTCCACTGAAGCTTTCTTT. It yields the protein CASSLSLGFSTEAFF.

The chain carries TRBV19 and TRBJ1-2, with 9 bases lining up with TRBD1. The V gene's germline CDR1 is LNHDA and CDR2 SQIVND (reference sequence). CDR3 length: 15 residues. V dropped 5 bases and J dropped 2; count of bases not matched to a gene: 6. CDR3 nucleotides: TGTGCCAGTAGTGTGACAGGGGGTAAGAACTATGGCTACACCTTC. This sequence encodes CASSVTGGKNYGYTF.

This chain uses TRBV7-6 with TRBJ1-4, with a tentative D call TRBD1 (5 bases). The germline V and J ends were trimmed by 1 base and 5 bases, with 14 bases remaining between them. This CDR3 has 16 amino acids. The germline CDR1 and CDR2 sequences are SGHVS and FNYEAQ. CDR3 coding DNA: TGTGCCAGCAGCTTAGAACCGACAGCAGCAAATGAAAAACTGTTTTTT. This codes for CASSLEPTAANEKLFF.

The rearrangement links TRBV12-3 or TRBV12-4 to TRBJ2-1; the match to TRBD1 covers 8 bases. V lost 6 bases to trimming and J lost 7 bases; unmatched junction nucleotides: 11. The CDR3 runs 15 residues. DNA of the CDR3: TGTGCCAGCAGGCTCACCGGACAGGGTCGAAATGAGCAGTTCTTC. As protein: CASRLTGQGRNEQFF.

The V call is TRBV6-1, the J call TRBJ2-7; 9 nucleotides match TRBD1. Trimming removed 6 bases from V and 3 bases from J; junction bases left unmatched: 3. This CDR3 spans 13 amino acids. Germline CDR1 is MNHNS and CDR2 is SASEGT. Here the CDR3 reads CASSRTGVYEQYF. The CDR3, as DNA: TGTGCCAGCAGCCGGACAGGGGTCTACGAGCAGTACTTC.

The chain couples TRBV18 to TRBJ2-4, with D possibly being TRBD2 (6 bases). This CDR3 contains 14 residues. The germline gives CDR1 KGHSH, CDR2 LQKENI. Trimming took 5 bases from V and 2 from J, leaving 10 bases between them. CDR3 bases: TGTGCCAGCTCAGCGGGGTCGACCAAAAACATTCAGTACTTC. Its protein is CASSAGSTKNIQYF.

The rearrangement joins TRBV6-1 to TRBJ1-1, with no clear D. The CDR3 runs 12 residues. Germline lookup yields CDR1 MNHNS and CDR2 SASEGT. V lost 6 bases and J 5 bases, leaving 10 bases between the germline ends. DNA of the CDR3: TGTGCCAGCAGGTGGGGAAATACTGAAGCTTTCTTT. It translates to CASRWGNTEAFF.

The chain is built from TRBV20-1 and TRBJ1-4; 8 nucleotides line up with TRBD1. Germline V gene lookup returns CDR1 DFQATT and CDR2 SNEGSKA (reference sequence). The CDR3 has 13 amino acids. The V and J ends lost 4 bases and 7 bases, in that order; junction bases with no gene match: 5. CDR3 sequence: CSAKDRVGEKLFF. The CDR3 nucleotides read TGCAGTGCTAAGGACAGGGTTGGTGAAAAACTGTTTTTT.